This T cell receptor (beta chain) originates from a study of vaccination and CD4 T cells after COVID-19. Across the whole study: Across the group, participants received two doses of either BNT162b2 or mRNA-1273 vaccine.

Findings of the study overall: Relatively few convalescent patients and no early post-infection timepoints were analyzed.

Concerning this clonotype itself: Its target is not known.

The treatment: roughly 10-day PBMC culture with coronavirus spike peptide pools or control peptides (ViraFEST assay). Sequenced with the Oncomine TCR Beta short-read assay was DNA taken from cultured CD4+ T cells. TCRdb reanalysed the PCR reads using MiXCR and keeps one entry per CDR3 protein. The table has about 17,000 distinct CDR3 sequences, just under 55% seen once. The CDR3 totals 17 residues. The germline gives CDR1 SGHAT, CDR2 FQDESV (reference sequence). V gave up 5 bases and J gave up 2 bases; unmatched junction bases: 11. Sequencing was performed on CD4+ T cells from blood, cultured in vitro. This clonotype was obtained from a human donor who had recovered from COVID-19. The chain recombines TRBV11-1 with TRBJ1-3; 8 positions agree with TRBD1. As DNA, the CDR3 is TGTGCCAGCAGCACCGACGGACAGGGATTTGCTGGAAACACCATATATTTT. Residues: CASSTDGQGFAGNTIYF.